The next 8 T cell receptor beta chains were all read from a single sample in a study of neurological immune-mediated disorders. The time point here: longitudinal time-point 3. MiXCR was run by TCRdb on the 5' RACE reads, yielding one entry per CDR3 protein. The sample lists around 100,000 distinct CDR3 sequences, 10% to 11% seen once, with about 3.1% in the top ten. The sample consisted of PBMCs. These receptors were collected from a female donor with HTLV-1-associated myelopathy (HAM/TSP).

In its sample, this clonotype was seen many times. This chain links TRBV7-2 with TRBJ2-3, with D perhaps TRBD1 (5 bases). There are 16 residues in the CDR3. CDR1 SGHTA and CDR2 FQGNSA come from the germline V gene. The V gene lost 4 bases and the J gene lost 2 bases, with 16 bases spanning the gap. CDR3 sequence: CASSYAGPPNTDTQYF. CDR3 DNA sequence: TGTGCCAGCAGCTATGCAGGGCCCCCCAACACAGATACGCAGTATTTT.

There are many counts of this clonotype. V usage is TRBV29-1 and J usage is TRBJ2-7, with a weak D call TRBD2 (7 bases). From germline, CDR1 is SQVTM and CDR2 ANQGSEA. This CDR3 is built from 13 residues. Trimming cost V 6 bases and J 5 bases, with 17 bases left between them. CDR3 sequence: CSVRSGGAHEQYF. In nucleotides, the CDR3 is TGCAGCGTGAGAAGTGGGGGGGCGCACGAGCAGTACTTC.

This clonotype was counted at least ten times. The J gene is TRBJ1-1, the V gene TRBV29-1; weak D call: TRBD1 (6 bases). Trimming shortened V by 7 bases and J by 3 bases, and 12 bases separated the two germline ends. Germline-derived CDR1 and CDR2 are SQVTM and ANQGSEA. This CDR3 is 12 amino acids long. CDR3 DNA: TGCAGCGCCGAGGGGGGGGACACTGAAGCTTTCTTT. This translates into CSAEGGDTEAFF.

At least ten counts were recorded for this clonotype. The chain couples TRBV27 to TRBJ2-1; D is unresolved. The V and J ends lost 4 bases and 6 bases respectively, with 13 bases between them. CDR1 is MNHEY and CDR2 is SMNVEV in the germline V gene (reference sequence). The CDR3 runs to 14 residues. The CDR3 loop is CASSSSLTRNEQFF. The DNA of the CDR3 is TGTGCCAGCAGTTCCTCGTTGACACGCAATGAGCAGTTCTTC.

On this clonotype itself: Just one base apart from a much larger clone, this may be a read error. J is TRBJ2-7 and V is TRBV28, with D perhaps given as TRBD1 or TRBD2 (7 bases each). This CDR3 has 14 amino acids. Trimming left V 2 bases short and J 6 bases short, with 14 bases between. Germline CDR1 MDHEN, CDR2 SYDVKM. The CDR3, as DNA: TGTGCCAGCAGTTTAGTCAGGGGGAGGGGCGAGCAGTACTTC. It codes for CASSLVRGRGEQYF.

In its sample, this clonotype was seen many times. The rearrangement joins TRBV5-1 to TRBJ2-1; D unresolved. CDR1 is SGHRS, CDR2 YFSETQ, per germline. V was cut by 1 base and J by 5 bases, with 10 bases left in between. This CDR3 comprises 14 residues. In DNA, the CDR3 is TGCGCCAGCAGCTTGCCAGGCCCTCACAATGAGCAGTTCTTC. It codes for CASSLPGPHNEQFF.

This clonotype was observed many times. The genes are TRBV7-9 and TRBJ2-3; the D is unclear. The V end was cut by 3 bases, the J end by 4 bases, with 8 bases between. The CDR3 runs to 13 residues. The germline CDR1 and CDR2 sequences are SEHNR and FQNEAQ (reference sequence). CDR3 nucleotides: TGTGCCAGCAGCTTCTCCCCCGCAGATACGCAGTATTTT. This gives the protein CASSFSPADTQYF.

This clonotype showed up many times. This sequence joins TRBV5-1 and TRBJ1-2; 12 bases are a match to TRBD1. Germline V gene data show CDR1 as SGHRS and CDR2 as YFSETQ. The V segment lost 0 bases and the J segment 7 bases; nucleotides outside the gene matches: 10. The CDR3 contains 17 residues. Written as DNA, the CDR3 is TGCGCCAGCAGCTTGGGGCCGGGACAGGGGGCGTACTCTGGCTACACCTTC. This gives the protein CASSLGPGQGAYSGYTF.